The T cell receptor beta chain described here comes from a study of neurological immune-mediated disorders. Study as a whole: The 35 or so patients with multiple sclerosis comprised 31 relapsing-remitting cases and 3 secondary progressive cases. Whole-study results and caveats: With the multiple sclerosis repertoire cluster, neither clinical nor MRI features showed any association.

From 2 million PBMCs stored at -80 C, the unsorted libraries were generated. Synthesis of cDNA was performed by 5'RACE using 10-nucleotide random UMIs. TCRdb analysed the 5' RACE reads with MiXCR anew, one entry per CDR3 protein. Among roughly 60,000 distinct CDR3 sequences listed, around 3.6% were seen once. The CDR3 is 14 residues long. From germline, CDR1 is SEHNR and CDR2 FQNEAQ (reference sequence). Trimming removed 1 base at V and 3 bases at J, with 9 bases between. This clonotype came up many times. Its antigen is not known. The sequencing input was PBMCs. This TCR was recovered from a woman in her thirties with multiple sclerosis. The chain combines TRBV7-9 with TRBJ1-1; D not certain. CDR3: CASSLVQRDTEAFF. The DNA for the CDR3 is TGTGCCAGCAGCTTAGTACAGAGGGACACTGAAGCTTTCTTT. Filled out from reference TRBV7-9 and TRBJ1-1, the complete variable domain reads DTGVSQNPRHKITKRGQNVTFRCDPISEHNRLYWYRQTLGQGPEFLTYFQNEAQLEKSRLLSDRFSAERPKGSFSTLEIQRTEQGDSAMYLCASSLVQRDTEAFFGQGTRLTVV.